The clone carrying this T cell receptor (beta chain) appeared a single time. Its antigen remains unknown. This sample is part of a study of T-cell reconstitution after alpha-beta-depleted transplantation in children. TCRbeta library preparation incorporated unique molecular identifiers. MiXCR, applied by TCRdb to the PCR reads, yields one record per CDR3 protein. The profile shows more than 200,000 distinct CDR3 sequences, around 25% of them singletons. Study observations and caveats: The authors attributed T-cell counts and diversity one year after transplant mostly to newly produced T cells. For some patients, TCRbeta diversity was high at day 60 because of recipient T cells and thymic progenitors that survived. Several hundred expanded graft clones reportedly supplied alpha-beta T cells about two months after transplant.

Trimming left V 4 bases short and J 5 bases short, with 17 bases between. The V gene's germline CDR1 is MNHEY and CDR2 SMNVEV (reference sequence). This CDR3 region has 15 residues. Sequencing used PBMCs, mostly from graft donor cells, obtained 360 days after TCRalphabeta/CD19-depleted stem cell transplant. This sequence was found in a female patient aged 2-15 years who had a stem cell transplant for congenital amegakaryocytic thrombocytopenia, so the T cells may come from the graft donor. The chain is built from TRBV27 and TRBJ2-5; D is possibly TRBD2 (6 bases). Here the CDR3 reads CASSSGGIWKETQYF. As DNA, the CDR3 is TGTGCCAGCAGTTCGGGCGGGATTTGGAAGGAGACCCAGTACTTC.